These 28 T cell receptor beta chains came from one sample sequenced in a study of CD8+ T cells in alopecia areata. RNA extraction and reverse transcription yielded cDNA as sequencing template. This table comes from immunoSEQ multiplex PCR, and its TCRdb copy is limited to in-frame clones, with some not included. The sample carries 150,000 to 180,000 clones, 45% to 55% recorded once. The material was CD8+ T cells sorted from blood, obtained at week 0. The receptors shown here come from a human donor with alopecia areata.

This sequence joins TRBV11-2 and TRBJ2-5; D not certain. Trimming pared 0 bases from V and 2 bases from J, leaving 10 bases between. The germline CDR1 and CDR2 sequences are SGHAT and FQNNGV. CDR3 length equals 15 residues. The CDR3, as DNA: TGTGCCAGCAGCTTAGAATATGACTCGCAAGAGACCCAGTACTTC. This sequence encodes CASSLEYDSQETQYF.

This sequence joins TRBV15 and TRBJ1-2; 7 bases map to TRBD1. The CDR3 is made up of 15 amino acids. After removal of 5 bases from V and 7 bases from J, the junction contained 13 bases not matched to a gene. Germline CDR1 reads LNHNV; CDR2 reads YYDKDF (reference sequence). The CDR3 nucleotides are TGTGCCACCAGCGCCCTCGACAGGGACCGAAGTGGCTACACCTTC. Its translation is CATSALDRDRSGYTF.

The chain has TRBV6-6 and TRBJ2-5; D is unclear. Per the germline V gene, CDR1 is MNHNY and CDR2 is SVGAGI (reference sequence). Between the trimmed V and J ends, which lost 8 bases and 8 bases, there was a span of 12 bases. The CDR3 consists of 11 residues. The CDR3 region has the DNA TGTGCCAGCGGGCCCCCCGGAACCCAGTACTTC. This translates into CASGPPGTQYF.

The chain carries TRBV29-1 and TRBJ1-1; D gene unclear. The V gene lost 5 bases and the J gene lost 5 bases, with 9 bases spanning the gap. CDR3 length equals 11 residues. The germline V gene encodes CDR1 SQVTM and CDR2 ANQGSEA. In DNA, the CDR3 is TGCAGCGTTTCACTACTAACTGAAGCTTTCTTT. Translated, it gives CSVSLLTEAFF. Drawing the rest from reference TRBV29-1 and TRBJ1-1, the complete variable domain is SAVISQKPSRDICQRGTSLTIQCQVDSQVTMMFWYRQQPGQSLTLIATANQGSEATYESGFVIDKFPISRPNLTFSTLTVSNMSPEDSSIYLCSVSLLTEAFFGQGTRLTVV.

The chain joins TRBV15 to TRBJ2-4; the D gene could be TRBD1 or TRBD2 (5 bases each). This CDR3 is 15 amino acids long. Per germline, CDR1 LNHNV and CDR2 YYDKDF (reference sequence). V was cut by 2 bases and J by 1 base, with 9 bases left in between. The CDR3 sequence is CATSRTREAKNIQYF. As DNA, the CDR3 is TGTGCCACCAGCAGAACCAGGGAGGCCAAAAACATTCAGTACTTC.

The chain's CDR3 is CASSLAGGSYEQYF. The CDR3 coding sequence is TGTGCCAGCAGCTTAGCGGGGGGCTCCTACGAGCAGTACTTC. V usage is TRBV7-6 and J usage is TRBJ2-7; D is perhaps TRBD2 (6 bases). The CDR3 spans 14 residues. CDR1 and CDR2 from the germline V gene are SGHVS and FNYEAQ. The V and J ends lost 0 bases and 0 bases respectively, with 6 bases between them.

V gene TRBV13 combines with J gene TRBJ2-7, with D perhaps being TRBD1 or TRBD2 (5 bases each). Trimming shortened V by 7 bases and J by 0 bases, and 13 bases separated the two germline ends. The V gene's germline CDR1 is PRHDT and CDR2 FYEKMQ (reference sequence). The CDR3 runs to 14 residues. The DNA for the CDR3 is TGTGCCAGCACCCAGAGGGGAAACTCCTACGAGCAGTACTTC. Amino acid sequence: CASTQRGNSYEQYF.

For this clone: Sequence at one end of the junction differs from germline and may be a read error. The chain has TRBV30 and TRBJ1-5; D possibly corresponds to TRBD1 (6 bases). CDR1 and CDR2 (germline): GTSNPN, SVGIG (reference sequence). This CDR3 spans 14 amino acids. CDR3 amino acids: CAWSEDSSNQLQHF. CDR3 DNA sequence: TGTGCCTGGAGTGAGGACAGTAGCAATCAGCTCCAGCATTTT. Using reference TRBV30 and TRBJ1-5 for the parts outside the CDR3, the full variable domain is SQTIHQWPATLVQPVGSPLSLECTVEGTSNPNLYWYRQAAGRGLQLLFYSVGIGQISSEVPQNLSASRPQDRQFILSSKKLLLSDSGFYLCAWSEDSSNQLQHFGDGTRLSIL.

This sequence joins TRBV27 and TRBJ1-3, with a possible D match to TRBD1 (5 bases). CDR1 and CDR2 from the germline V gene are MNHEY and SMNVEV (reference sequence). The CDR3 runs to 15 residues. Deletions cut 2 bases from V and 0 bases from J, with 8 bases between. CDR3 DNA: TGTGCCAGCAGTTTAGGGGCAGGCTCTGGAAACACCATATATTTT. This codes for CASSLGAGSGNTIYF.

The V call is TRBV7-9, the J call TRBJ2-7; 7 bases are a match to TRBD1. Losses at the gene ends were 4 bases for V and 3 bases for J; bases not matched to a gene: 3. In germline, CDR1 is SEHNR, CDR2 FQNEAQ (reference sequence). The length of the CDR3 is 13 residues. CDR3 region: CASSSGQLYEQYF. CDR3 nucleotide sequence: TGTGCCAGCAGCTCGGGACAGCTCTACGAGCAGTACTTC.

The rearrangement links TRBV27 to TRBJ1-5; maybe TRBD1 (5 bases). The germline gives CDR1 MNHEY, CDR2 SMNVEV (reference sequence). V lost 2 bases to trimming and J lost 1 base, with 9 bases between them. This CDR3 is 15 amino acids long. CDR3: CASSLVRGSNQPQHF. CDR3 bases: TGTGCCAGCAGTTTAGTTAGGGGAAGCAATCAGCCCCAGCATTTT.

The rearrangement uses TRBV5-6 and TRBJ1-4; D perhaps matches TRBD1 (6 bases). The CDR3 consists of 13 residues. V was pared by 3 bases and J by 6 bases, with 9 bases between. In germline, CDR1 is SGHDT, CDR2 YYEEEE. The CDR3 region has the DNA TGTGCCAGCAGCTGGGGGCGCGATGAAAAACTGTTTTTT. Its translation: CASSWGRDEKLFF.

In its sample, this clone was seen a few times. The chain uses TRBV19 and TRBJ2-7; D remains unclear. Trimming shortened V by 2 bases and J by 6 bases, and 8 bases separated the two germline ends. The CDR3 sequence is 12 residues long. The V gene's germline CDR1 is LNHDA and CDR2 SQIVND (reference sequence). CDR3 in amino acids: CASSITDREQYF. The CDR3 DNA is TGTGCCAGTAGTATAACGGACCGCGAGCAGTACTTC.

The chain couples TRBV6-6 to TRBJ1-1; the D gene is possibly TRBD1 (5 bases). The CDR3 contains 13 residues. The germline V gene has CDR1 MNHNY and CDR2 SVGAGI (reference sequence). Trimming removed 7 bases from V and 4 bases from J, with 13 bases in between. Here the CDR3 reads CASNRGGGTEAFF. CDR3 sequence (DNA): TGTGCCAGCAACCGCGGCGGGGGCACTGAAGCTTTCTTT.

The V call is TRBV7-8, the J call TRBJ2-1; D gene ambiguous. V was cut by 2 bases and J by 6 bases, with 5 bases left in between. The CDR3 is 12 residues long. Germline lookup yields CDR1 SGHVS and CDR2 FQNEAQ. The CDR3 protein is CASSLLPNEQFF. Here the CDR3 DNA reads TGTGCCAGCAGCTTACTCCCCAATGAGCAGTTCTTC. The full variable domain, its missing parts supplied by reference TRBV7-8 and TRBJ2-1, is GAGVSQSPRYKVAKRGQDVALRCDPISGHVSLFWYQQALGQGPEFLTYFQNEAQLDKSGLPSDRFFAERPEGSVSTLKIQRTQQEDSAVYLCASSLLPNEQFFGPGTRLTVL.

The rearrangement joins TRBV7-6 to TRBJ1-2; tentative D call: TRBD1 (6 bases). This CDR3 is 14 amino acids long. Germline values: CDR1 SGHVS, CDR2 FNYEAQ. V lost 1 base to trimming and J lost 6 bases, with 12 bases between them. The CDR3 loop reads CASSLGSGVNGYTF. Written as DNA, the CDR3 is TGTGCCAGCAGCTTAGGCTCAGGGGTGAATGGCTACACCTTC.

The chain combines TRBV2 with TRBJ1-5; 8 bases map to TRBD1. Trimming took 4 bases from V and 4 from J; bases not matched to a gene: 6. The germline V gene has CDR1 SNHLY and CDR2 FYNNEI. CDR3 size: 15 residues. The CDR3 bases are TGTGCCAGCAGTGGGGACAGGATAGGGAATCAGCCCCAGCATTTT. Residues: CASSGDRIGNQPQHF.

This rearrangement joins TRBV7-8 to TRBJ2-7; D call uncertain. CDR3 length: 14 residues. The germline V and J ends were trimmed by 3 bases and 0 bases, with 9 bases remaining between them. The germline V gene has CDR1 SGHVS and CDR2 FQNEAQ. The DNA of the CDR3 is TGTGCCAGCAGCTTCTCCCCTAGCTCCTACGAGCAGTACTTC. It translates to CASSFSPSSYEQYF.

This clone turned up a few times. The chain has TRBV11-2 and TRBJ2-1; D perhaps matches TRBD2 (5 bases). The germline V gene has CDR1 SGHAT and CDR2 FQNNGV. V lost 4 bases, J lost 1 base, and 11 bases lay in between. The CDR3 has 15 amino acids. For the CDR3, the DNA is TGTGCCAGCAGCTATACAGCGGCGTCCTACAATGAGCAGTTCTTC. The encoded protein is CASSYTAASYNEQFF.

As concerns this clone: Additional DNA sequences in this sample encode the identical CDR3. This sequence joins TRBV9 and TRBJ2-3; the D gene is possibly TRBD2 (6 bases). This CDR3 region has 13 residues. Germline CDR1 SGDLS, CDR2 YYNGEE. Trimming left V 2 bases short and J 4 bases short, with 8 bases between. CDR3 sequence reads: CASSVGGADTQYF. CDR3 nucleotide sequence: TGTGCCAGCAGCGTTGGAGGGGCAGATACGCAGTATTTT.

The chain uses TRBV29-1 and TRBJ1-2; no firm D call. CDR3 size: 16 residues. V lost 8 bases to trimming and J lost 0 bases, with 22 bases between them. Germline CDR1 is SQVTM and CDR2 is ANQGSEA. This CDR3 is CSTLRSETRANYGYTF. As DNA, the CDR3 is TGCAGCACATTGAGGTCGGAGACGAGGGCTAACTATGGCTACACCTTC.

The chain employs TRBV13 and TRBJ2-7, with TRBD2 as a possible D gene (5 bases). V lost 0 bases and J 3 bases, leaving 9 bases between the germline ends. CDR3 length equals 14 residues. Germline V lookup: CDR1 PRHDT, CDR2 FYEKMQ (reference sequence). The CDR3 loop is CASSLGRGDYEQYF. The CDR3 region has the DNA TGTGCCAGCAGCTTAGGTCGGGGTGACTACGAGCAGTACTTC.

This clone was counted a few times. The chain has TRBV5-6 and TRBJ2-1; the D gene is possibly TRBD2 (8 bases). The CDR3 spans 18 residues. Germline CDR1 reads SGHDT; CDR2 reads YYEEEE. Trimming shortened V by 2 bases and J by 2 bases, and 20 bases separated the two germline ends. The CDR3 DNA is TGTGCCAGCAGCTTTCGATTCCGGGAGGGGGCCGCCTACAATGAGCAGTTCTTC. Residues: CASSFRFREGAAYNEQFF. Combining the CDR3 with reference TRBV5-6 and TRBJ2-1 gives the whole variable domain DAGVTQSPTHLIKTRGQQVTLRCSPKSGHDTVSWYQQALGQGPQFIFQYYEEEERQRGNFPDRFSGHQFPNYSSELNVNALLLGDSALYLCASSFRFREGAAYNEQFFGPGTRLTVL.

The J gene is TRBJ2-2, the V gene TRBV9, with 8 bases aligning to TRBD1. The CDR3 sequence is 16 residues long. The J segment lost 0 bases and the V segment lost 4 bases, leaving 5 bases of the junction unmatched. Germline assignment: CDR1 SGDLS and CDR2 YYNGEE. CDR3 in amino acids: CASSPRTGTNTGELFF. The CDR3 DNA is TGTGCCAGCAGCCCGAGGACAGGGACGAACACCGGGGAGCTGTTTTTT.

The chain is built from TRBV29-1 and TRBJ2-3; 10 bases line up with TRBD1. CDR1 SQVTM and CDR2 ANQGSEA come from the germline V gene. The ends lost 7 bases at V and 2 bases at J; junction bases unmatched: 6. The CDR3 has 14 residues. The CDR3 region has the DNA TGCAGCGATGGGACAGGGGACACCACAGATACGCAGTATTTT. Its protein product is CSDGTGDTTDTQYF.

The chain joins TRBV6-5 to TRBJ1-2; D is possibly TRBD1 (5 bases). CDR1 is MNHEY and CDR2 is SVGAGI in the germline V gene. The CDR3 sequence is 13 residues long. V gave up 9 bases and J gave up 6 bases, with 17 bases separating them. CDR3 DNA sequence: TGTGCCAGTTCGGCAGGGTCAAGTGATGGCTACACCTTC. This encodes CASSAGSSDGYTF.

This chain connects TRBV7-8 to TRBJ2-1, with D unresolved. Germline CDR1 reads SGHVS; CDR2 reads FQNEAQ. The CDR3 is 13 residues long. Trimming removed 2 bases at V and 8 bases at J, with 10 bases between. CDR3 coding DNA: TGTGCCAGCAGCTTAAGTAGGACCCATGAGCAGTTCTTC. This gives the protein CASSLSRTHEQFF.

This clone has just a few counts. The J gene is TRBJ1-6, the V gene TRBV11-2, with D possibly being TRBD1 (5 bases). The CDR3 consists of 17 residues. V dropped 0 bases and J dropped 9 bases, with 18 bases sitting between them. Germline values: CDR1 SGHAT, CDR2 FQNNGV. The CDR3 protein is CASSLERLEGLSSPLHF. The CDR3 DNA sequence: TGTGCCAGCAGCTTAGAGCGGTTGGAGGGGCTTAGTTCACCCCTCCACTTT.